These 21 T cell receptor beta chains were sequenced from one sample in a study of cytomegalovirus exposure and HLA in healthy donors. Primers for the PCR totalled 60 Vbeta and 13 Jbeta. Using immunoSEQ multiplex PCR, the repertoire was profiled, and TCRdb retains in-frame clones only, with some absent. This table has 95,000 to 130,000 clones, around 70% appearing once. Sequenced material: PBMCs. All receptors derive from a woman under 30 in good health and CMV-seronegative.

The chain links TRBV4-1 to TRBJ2-2; no firm D call. This CDR3 is 15 amino acids long. Germline lookup yields CDR1 MGHRA and CDR2 YSYEKL. Trimming left V 0 bases short and J 0 bases short, with 5 bases between. The chain's CDR3 is CASSQEPANTGELFF. The CDR3 bases are TGCGCCAGCAGCCAAGAACCAGCGAACACCGGGGAGCTGTTTTTT.

The rearrangement uses TRBV6-1 and TRBJ1-5, with D possibly being TRBD1 (5 bases). In germline, CDR1 is MNHNS, CDR2 SASEGT. Trimming shortened V by 10 bases and J by 3 bases, and 19 bases separated the two germline ends. This CDR3 has 15 amino acids. CDR3 nucleotides: TGTGCCACCTTATACACCGCGACAGTCAATCAGCCCCAGCATTTT. Translation: CATLYTATVNQPQHF.

The chain employs TRBV5-4 and TRBJ2-4, with D perhaps matching TRBD1 (6 bases). The germline V gene encodes CDR1 SGHNT and CDR2 YYREEE (reference sequence). There are 14 residues in the CDR3. With 3 bases removed from V and 5 bases from J, the gap between germline ends came to 12 bases. CDR3 sequence (DNA): TGTGCCAGCAGCTCACAGGGTGCGGAAAACATTCAGTACTTC. Translation: CASSSQGAENIQYF.

V and J are TRBV2 and TRBJ1-6; 10 nucleotides agree with TRBD1. The CDR3 is made up of 15 amino acids. Germline CDR1 reads SNHLY; CDR2 reads FYNNEI. Trimming cost V 8 bases and J 7 bases; bases outside gene matches: 8. The CDR3 DNA reads as TGTGCCAGCCGGAGACAGGGGGCGCTGAATTCACCCCTCCACTTT. It encodes CASRRQGALNSPLHF.

This clone appeared once. The chain is built from TRBV9 and TRBJ2-1; TRBD1 is a possible D gene (6 bases). The CDR3 has 15 residues. CDR1 is SGDLS and CDR2 is YYNGEE in the germline V gene. Deletions cut 1 base from V and 3 bases from J, with 11 bases between. For the CDR3, the DNA is TGTGCCAGCAGCGTACAAACAGGGAGCTACAATGAGCAGTTCTTC. Residues: CASSVQTGSYNEQFF.

This chain joins TRBV5-4 and TRBJ2-7; 10 nucleotides agree with TRBD2. The CDR3 is made up of 15 amino acids. J gave up 0 bases and V 3 bases, and 3 bases lay outside the gene matches. Germline V gene data show CDR1 as SGHNT and CDR2 as YYREEE (reference sequence). CDR3 DNA sequence: TGTGCCAGCAGCTGGGGACTAGCGAGCTCCTACGAGCAGTACTTC. This sequence encodes CASSWGLASSYEQYF.

This rearrangement joins TRBV2 to TRBJ1-2; 9 positions agree with TRBD1. This CDR3 spans 15 amino acids. Germline V gene lookup returns CDR1 SNHLY and CDR2 FYNNEI. Trimming cost V 10 bases and J 7 bases; bases outside gene matches: 16. The CDR3 protein is CATQAPGQGMGGYTF. The CDR3 region has the DNA TGTGCCACCCAGGCGCCGGGACAGGGAATGGGTGGCTACACCTTC. Full variable domain (remainder filled in from reference TRBV2 and TRBJ1-2): EPEVTQTPSHQVTQMGQEVILRCVPISNHLYFYWYRQILGQKVEFLVSFYNNEISEKSEIFDDQFSVERPDGSNFTLKIRSTKLEDSAMYFCATQAPGQGMGGYTFGSGTRLTVV.

The V gene is TRBV30, the J gene TRBJ2-7; maybe TRBD1 (6 bases). Germline V CDR1 and CDR2: GTSNPN, SVGIG (reference sequence). V lost 4 bases and J 0 bases, leaving 13 bases between the germline ends. This CDR3 is built from 14 residues. CDR3 in amino acids: CAWKDSTLSYEQYF. The CDR3 DNA follows: TGTGCCTGGAAGGACAGTACCCTCTCCTACGAGCAGTACTTC. The full variable domain, its missing parts supplied by reference TRBV30 and TRBJ2-7, is SQTIHQWPATLVQPVGSPLSLECTVEGTSNPNLYWYRQAAGRGLQLLFYSVGIGQISSEVPQNLSASRPQDRQFILSSKKLLLSDSGFYLCAWKDSTLSYEQYFGPGTRLTVT.

This clone has just one count. The CDR3 here is CASQGSLNTEAFF. For the CDR3, the DNA is TGTGCCAGCCAGGGGTCCTTGAACACTGAAGCTTTCTTT. The chain joins TRBV6-5 to TRBJ1-1, with D perhaps TRBD1 (6 bases). Germline values: CDR1 MNHEY, CDR2 SVGAGI. Trimming took off 8 bases at V and 0 bases at J, with 10 bases between the two ends. The CDR3 is 13 residues long.

The chain has TRBV5-8 and TRBJ1-5; D is possibly TRBD1 (6 bases). V dropped 6 bases and J dropped 1 base, with 23 bases sitting between them. From germline, CDR1 is SGHTS and CDR2 YDEGEE. The CDR3 length is 18 residues. The CDR3 sequence is CASTMGARALSSNQPQHF. In DNA form, the CDR3 reads TGTGCCAGCACCATGGGGGCCAGGGCTCTTTCGAGCAATCAGCCCCAGCATTTT.

This chain uses TRBV9 with TRBJ1-1; TRBD1 matches at 7 bases. The germline gives CDR1 SGDLS, CDR2 YYNGEE. Unmatched junction bases numbered 7, after V lost 3 bases and J lost 2 bases. This CDR3 region has 15 residues. CDR3 loop: CASSDRQGSNTEAFF. The CDR3 region has the DNA TGTGCCAGCAGCGACAGACAGGGCTCAAACACTGAAGCTTTCTTT. The whole variable domain, remainder taken from reference TRBV9 and TRBJ1-1, is DSGVTQTPKHLITATGQRVTLRCSPRSGDLSVYWYQQSLDQGLQFLIQYYNGEERAKGNILERFSAQQFPDLHSELNLSSLELGDSALYFCASSDRQGSNTEAFFGQGTRLTVV.

The chain carries TRBV5-1 and TRBJ2-1; tentative D call: TRBD2 (5 bases). V shed 0 bases and J shed 5 bases, with 12 bases lying between them. This CDR3 contains 15 residues. Germline CDR1 SGHRS, CDR2 YFSETQ. CDR3 coding DNA: TGCGCCAGCAGCTTGGTGACTAACCCGAACAATGAGCAGTTCTTC. This encodes CASSLVTNPNNEQFF.

This chain joins TRBV6-6 and TRBJ1-6; D not certain. Trimming left V 5 bases short and J 7 bases short, with 9 bases between. From germline, CDR1 is MNHNY and CDR2 SVGAGI (reference sequence). There are 13 residues in the CDR3. CDR3 protein: CASSGQKNSPLHF. The DNA of the CDR3 is TGTGCCAGCAGTGGGCAGAAAAATTCACCCCTCCACTTT.

The chain joins TRBV5-1 to TRBJ2-7, with D perhaps TRBD2 (6 bases). The V and J ends lost 0 bases and 1 base respectively, with 17 bases between them. Per germline, CDR1 SGHRS and CDR2 YFSETQ. The CDR3 covers 17 residues. The CDR3 protein is CASSLGNRDFISYEQYF. The CDR3 DNA reads TGCGCCAGCAGCTTGGGTAACCGGGACTTCATTTCCTACGAGCAGTACTTC.

The genes are TRBV2 and TRBJ2-7; 9 nucleotides align to TRBD1. The CDR3 runs to 13 residues. Trimming removed 8 bases from V and 1 base from J; junction bases left unmatched: 3. CDR1 is SNHLY and CDR2 is FYNNEI in the germline V gene. CDR3 nucleotides: TGTGCCAGCGGGACAGGGATATCCTACGAGCAGTACTTC. As protein: CASGTGISYEQYF.

This clone came up once. The J gene is TRBJ1-2, the V gene TRBV5-1; 7 bases are a match to TRBD1. The CDR3 is made up of 16 amino acids. CDR1 and CDR2 (germline): SGHRS, YFSETQ. V lost 4 bases, J lost 4 bases, and 13 bases stayed unmatched. The CDR3: CASSRLMTGKSYGYTF. CDR3 nucleotide sequence: TGCGCCAGCAGCCGACTCATGACAGGGAAGAGCTATGGCTACACCTTC.

The rearrangement links TRBV2 to TRBJ1-2, with no clear D. From germline, CDR1 is SNHLY and CDR2 FYNNEI. V was pared by 8 bases and J by 8 bases, with 15 bases between. The CDR3 has 12 amino acids. The CDR3 nucleotides read TGTGCCAGCTATCAACCCCCGGTGGGCTACACCTTC. Residues: CASYQPPVGYTF.

The genes are TRBV6-1 and TRBJ2-7, with TRBD1 matching over 12 bases. The CDR3 runs to 17 residues. Germline CDR1 MNHNS, CDR2 SASEGT. V was clipped by 2 bases and J by 3 bases; unmatched bases: 8. In nucleotides, the CDR3 is TGTGCCAGCAGTGAAAATTCATGGGACAGGGGGCTCTACGAGCAGTACTTC. Its protein product is CASSENSWDRGLYEQYF.

In its sample, this clone was seen once. The chain joins TRBV20-1 to TRBJ2-7; D remains unclear. Germline values: CDR1 DFQATT, CDR2 SNEGSKA (reference sequence). The CDR3 extends over 11 amino acids. V was clipped by 6 bases and J by 7 bases, with 13 bases between them. CDR3 nucleotide sequence: TGCAGTGCCATTCCGAGGCGAGAGCAGTACTTC. It specifies CSAIPRREQYF.

CDR3 loop: CAWRDSDGQAFF. The CDR3, as DNA: TGTGCCTGGAGGGACTCGGACGGACAAGCTTTCTTT. The chain combines TRBV30 with TRBJ1-1; D unresolved. V was pared by 3 bases and J by 9 bases, with 14 bases between. Germline V gene lookup returns CDR1 GTSNPN and CDR2 SVGIG (reference sequence). This CDR3 is built from 12 residues.

The chain is built from TRBV6-5 and TRBJ1-3; maybe TRBD1 (5 bases). This CDR3 has 13 residues. Trimming took off 4 bases at V and 5 bases at J, with 9 bases between the two ends. Germline CDR1 and CDR2: MNHEY and SVGAGI. The CDR3 protein is CASSSADRNTIYF. The DNA for the CDR3 is TGTGCCAGCAGTTCTGCGGACAGAAACACCATATATTTT.